Following are 6 T cell receptor beta chains from one sample sequenced in a study of blood T cells in healthy people across ages. Then a second PCR, running roughly 7 to 11 cycles, was carried out with a sample-barcoded 5' primer and a J-beta primer mix. MiXCR was run by TCRdb on the 5' RACE reads, yielding one entry per CDR3 protein. The sample has about 970,000 distinct CDR3 sequences; roughly half are singletons. The sample taken for sequencing was blood. Receptors originate from a woman in her fifties or sixties in good health.

This clonotype was observed a single time. The chain is built from TRBV20-1 and TRBJ2-1; D is perhaps TRBD2 (5 bases). The CDR3 length is 13 residues. V was pared by 3 bases and J by 3 bases, with 9 bases between. Germline V lookup: CDR1 DFQATT, CDR2 SNEGSKA (reference sequence). Written as DNA, the CDR3 is TGCAGTGCTAGGGACTCGGTCTACAATGAGCAGTTCTTC. Its translation: CSARDSVYNEQFF.

This clonotype has just one count. The chain recombines TRBV5-6 with TRBJ2-7; 12 positions agree with TRBD2. The length of the CDR3 is 16 residues. Germline CDR1 SGHDT, CDR2 YYEEEE. V was clipped by 2 bases and J by 3 bases; unmatched bases: 6. The CDR3 spells CASSFRTSGIFYEQYF. CDR3 bases: TGTGCCAGCAGCTTCAGGACTAGCGGGATTTTCTACGAGCAGTACTTC.

The gene calls are TRBV7-9 and TRBJ2-7; 10 positions match TRBD2. The CDR3 is 16 amino acids. Germline CDR1 is SEHNR and CDR2 is FQNEAQ (reference sequence). V dropped 5 bases and J dropped 0; count of bases not matched to a gene: 7. The CDR3 protein is CASSRGAGGSSYEQYF. The CDR3, as DNA: TGTGCCAGCAGCCGAGGAGCGGGGGGGAGCTCCTACGAGCAGTACTTC.

Only a few counts were recorded for this clonotype. The J gene is TRBJ1-2, the V gene TRBV4-1, with D hard to call. V was pared by 2 bases and J by 4 bases, with 14 bases between. The CDR3 has 15 amino acids. Germline V gene data show CDR1 as MGHRA and CDR2 as YSYEKL. The CDR3 coding sequence is TGCGCCAGCAGCCAACCGGGAGGGAGTAGCTATGGCTACACCTTC. The encoded protein is CASSQPGGSSYGYTF.

Note on this clonotype: A junction boundary mismatches the germline segment, possibly from a read error. The rearrangement joins TRBV18 to TRBJ2-5; D gene ambiguous. This CDR3 contains 14 residues. CDR1 is KGHSH, CDR2 LQKENI, per germline. The CDR3 protein is CASSPGRSPEAQYF. The DNA of the CDR3 is TGTGCCAGCTCACCAGGCCGGAGCCCAGAGGCCCAGTACTTC.

The CDR3 region has the DNA TGTGCCAGCAGCCCGCGGCGGGGCCAGGAAGGCTACACCTTC. Protein: CASSPRRGQEGYTF. The V gene is TRBV7-9, the J gene TRBJ1-2, with D possibly being TRBD1 (5 bases). The CDR3 runs to 14 residues. The germline V gene has CDR1 SEHNR and CDR2 FQNEAQ (reference sequence). V gave up 5 bases and J gave up 8 bases, with 18 bases separating them.